This T cell receptor (beta chain) originates from a study of blood T cell repertoires in COVID-19 (dated by TCRdb to the early 2020s). Turning to the overall study: The collaborator samples originated in the United States, Italy and Spain and spanned the acute and convalescent phases of COVID-19. The prospective study material was composed of cDNA or gDNA derived from T cells, B-cell-depleted T cells, or PBMCs. The dataset comprised deeply sampled blood TCRbeta repertoires from subjects exposed to, actively infected with, or recovered from COVID-19. The repertoires were released in a freely available public database meant as a resource for research on the immune response to SARS-CoV-2. Samples were obtained from the ongoing ImmuneRACE study (first 160 participants) and from over 1,000 subjects provided by 6 global collaborators. Nearly every sample came with metadata listing a de-identified subject ID, COVID-19 status, age in years and sex. Where available, HLA class I and class II types were taken from metadata supplied by the sample provider and were not determined by assay-based typing. What the study reported, not specific to this receptor: How much clinical and demographic metadata was included differed by source and by participant, and the metadata was provided uncurated.

A word on this clone: It has no known antigen specificity. A read error may produce the germline difference seen at one junction end.

In the prospective study, participants were about 18 to 100 years old, resided in fewer than 25 geographic areas of the United States, and were enrolled through a virtual design. In the prospective study, cohorts were assigned on the basis of participant-reported clinical history obtained from a screening survey and a study questionnaire. In the prospective study, mobile phlebotomists collected whole blood, serum and a nasopharyngeal or oropharyngeal swab from each participant. Participants in the prospective study had the option to provide additional blood draws and questionnaires over an approximately two-month period. Before DNA extraction, prospective study blood samples were shipped either frozen or at room temperature. From its cysteine to its phenylalanine, the CDR3 spans 13 amino acids. The only DNA kept is the CDR3, 39 bases in frame from the first base. TCRbeta CDR3 regions were amplified from genomic DNA by means of the immunoSEQ Assay, a bias-controlled multiplex PCR. The study's processing was this. Within the assay, amplification of reference gene primers was used to estimate how many nucleated cells each sample contained. To quantify the absolute abundance of each unique TCRbeta CDR3 rearrangement, sequence reads were collapsed and filtered. Productive Simpson clonality was computed per sample as the square root of Simpson's diversity index over productive rearrangements. Not all clones reach the TCRdb copy of this immuneACCESS table, which keeps in-frame sequences only. Checked studies attribute under half of the gap to unresolved V genes and leave the rest unexplained. The V and J calls and clone size were taken over from that table, and D and trimming were inferred from the DNA. The sample contains around 250,000 clones, 88% of them found a single time. Jointly, the top ten make up 1% to 1.5% of the sample.

In this chain, TRBV12-3 or TRBV12-4 is recombined with TRBJ2-1; the D gene is perhaps TRBD1, from 6 matching bases. The specimen was PBMCs or T cells enriched from blood (not recorded which). This receptor was taken from a woman aged 40 to 50 with acute COVID-19. The CDR3: CASSFEQGGTPIF. In nucleotides, the sequence is TGTGCCAGCAGTTTCGAGCAGGGTGGGACACCGATCTTC.